A selection of T cell receptor beta chains follows, all from one sample in a study of blood T cell repertoires in COVID-19. Sequenced by immunoSEQ multiplex PCR; TCRdb stores in-frame clones only, minus some. The table includes under 200,000 clones, more than 85% detected once. Sequencing input: peripheral blood. These receptor sequences come from a man in his fifties or sixties with COVID-19, enrolled during active disease. Each CDR3 is given with its conserved first and last residue. Each record gives: clone size, J gene, V gene, CDR3 length, D gene, CDR3 protein, CDR3 DNA. D genes are given only for firm matches. The listing skips clone size in some rows; elsewhere it reads once, few, many or a size class.

size: once; J: TRBJ2-5; V: TRBV9; length: 15; D: TRBD2; CDR3: CASSVAGTSGRSLHF; DNA: TGTGCCAGCAGCGTAGCGGGGACTAGCGGGAGATCCCTACACTTC
size: .; J: TRBJ2-7; V: TRBV6-5; length: 12; D: TRBD1; CDR3: CASSSTGAEQYF; DNA: TGTGCCAGCAGTTCGACAGGGGCCGAGCAGTACTTC
size: .; J: TRBJ2-6; V: TRBV25-1; length: 13; D: .; CDR3: CASTVSGANVLTF; DNA: TGTGCCAGCACGGTCTCTGGGGCCAACGTCCTGACTTTC
size: .; J: TRBJ2-3; V: TRBV4-3; length: 16; D: .; CDR3: CASSQENTLSGDTQYF; DNA: TGCGCCAGCAGCCAAGAAAACACCCTCAGCGGTGATACGCAGTATTTT
size: .; J: TRBJ2-1; V: TRBV7-3; length: 16; D: TRBD2; CDR3: CASSPTSGNSYNEQFF; DNA: TGTGCCAGCAGCCCGACTAGCGGGAACTCCTACAATGAGCAGTTCTTC
size: .; J: TRBJ1-5; V: TRBV6-2/TRBV6-3; length: 16; D: .; CDR3: CASSYKADRINQPQHF; DNA: TGTGCCAGCAGTTACAAGGCTGACAGGATCAATCAGCCCCAGCATTTT
size: once; J: TRBJ2-3; V: TRBV30; length: 13; D: TRBD2; CDR3: CASVAGVIGTQYF; DNA: TGTGCCTCAGTAGCGGGAGTGATTGGTACGCAGTATTTT
size: few; J: TRBJ1-5; V: TRBV24-1; length: 14; D: .; CDR3: CATSTYRAEEPQHF; DNA: TGTGCCACCAGTACGTACCGAGCCGAGGAGCCCCAGCATTTT
size: .; J: TRBJ2-1; V: TRBV11-2; length: 13; D: .; CDR3: CASSLGLGAEQFF; DNA: TGTGCCAGCAGCTTAGGATTAGGGGCGGAGCAGTTCTTC
size: .; J: TRBJ2-2; V: TRBV24-1; length: 15; D: TRBD1; CDR3: CATSGQGGFAGELFF; DNA: TGTGCCACCAGCGGACAGGGGGGGTTTGCCGGGGAGCTGTTTTTT
size: .; J: TRBJ1-5; V: TRBV11-2; length: 13; D: .; CDR3: CASSLGRVQPQHF; DNA: TGTGCCAGCAGCTTAGGCAGGGTACAGCCCCAGCATTTT
size: few; J: TRBJ2-4; V: TRBV28; length: 13; D: TRBD1; CDR3: CASSDRVPNIQYF; DNA: TGTGCCAGCAGTGACAGGGTACCGAACATTCAGTACTTC
size: .; J: TRBJ1-1; V: TRBV18; length: 14; D: .; CDR3: CASSPKEVNTEAFF; DNA: TGTGCCAGCTCACCTAAAGAGGTGAACACTGAAGCTTTCTTT
size: .; J: TRBJ2-3; V: TRBV14; length: 14; D: TRBD2; CDR3: CASSRSGTADTQYF; DNA: TGTGCCAGCAGTCGTAGCGGGACGGCAGATACGCAGTATTTT
size: .; J: TRBJ1-6; V: TRBV6-4; length: 15; D: .; CDR3: CASSDSWGINSPLHF; DNA: TGTGCCAGCAGTGACTCATGGGGCATTAATTCACCCCTCCACTTT
size: .; J: TRBJ2-3; V: TRBV29-1; length: 15; D: TRBD2; CDR3: CSVELRTSDTDTQYF; DNA: TGCAGCGTTGAACTACGGACTAGCGACACAGATACGCAGTATTTT
size: .; J: TRBJ2-4; V: TRBV7-8; length: 14; D: .; CDR3: CASSSLIAKNIQYF; DNA: TGTGCCAGCAGCTCGTTAATAGCCAAAAACATTCAGTACTTC
size: .; J: TRBJ1-2; V: TRBV28; length: 12; D: .; CDR3: CASSIINYGYTF; DNA: TGTGCCAGCAGTATAATTAACTATGGCTACACCTTC
size: .; J: TRBJ2-7; V: TRBV7-3; length: 18; D: .; CDR3: CASSLTPPTGRGFYEQYF; DNA: TGTGCCAGCAGCTTAACCCCTCCGACAGGACGGGGCTTCTACGAGCAGTACTTC
size: .; J: TRBJ1-2; V: TRBV24-1; length: 13; D: .; CDR3: CATSGVGDYGYTF; DNA: TGTGCCACCAGTGGGGTAGGGGACTATGGCTACACCTTC
size: once; J: TRBJ2-7; V: TRBV7-9; length: 14; D: TRBD1; CDR3: CASSLDRGTYEQYF; DNA: TGTGCCAGCAGCCTAGACAGGGGAACCTACGAGCAGTACTTC
size: .; J: TRBJ2-2; V: TRBV24-1; length: 18; D: TRBD2; CDR3: CATSDPGTSGGYTGELFF; DNA: TGTGCCACCAGTGATCCCGGGACTAGCGGGGGGTACACCGGGGAGCTGTTTTTT
size: .; J: TRBJ1-5; V: TRBV19; length: 17; D: .; CDR3: CASSIEIRQTSNQPQHF; DNA: TGTGCCAGTAGTATAGAGATAAGACAGACGAGCAATCAGCCCCAGCATTTT
size: .; J: TRBJ1-6; V: TRBV12-3/TRBV12-4; length: 12; D: .; CDR3: CASRDTGSPLHF; DNA: TGTGCCAGCAGGGACACAGGTTCACCCCTCCACTTT
size: .; J: TRBJ1-2; V: TRBV25-1; length: 16; D: TRBD1; CDR3: CASSDANGDSFYGYTF; DNA: TGTGCCAGCAGTGACGCCAATGGGGACAGTTTCTATGGCTACACCTTC
size: .; J: TRBJ2-2; V: TRBV19; length: 15; D: TRBD1; CDR3: CASSIANRGSGELFF; DNA: TGTGCCAGTAGTATAGCTAACAGGGGATCCGGGGAGCTGTTTTTT
size: once; J: TRBJ2-1; V: TRBV18; length: 15; D: .; CDR3: CASSPWQVSYNEQFF; DNA: TGTGCCAGCTCACCATGGCAGGTCTCCTACAATGAGCAGTTCTTC
size: .; J: TRBJ2-5; V: TRBV5-1; length: 15; D: TRBD2; CDR3: CASSLRTSGQETQYF; DNA: TGCGCCAGCAGCTTGAGGACTAGCGGACAAGAGACCCAGTACTTC
size: .; J: TRBJ2-1; V: TRBV6-5; length: 13; D: .; CDR3: CASSYSWLNEQFF; DNA: TGTGCCAGCAGTTACTCGTGGCTCAATGAGCAGTTCTTC
size: .; J: TRBJ2-1; V: TRBV7-9; length: 13; D: TRBD1; CDR3: CASSLIGDRGPFF; DNA: TGTGCCAGCAGCTTAATAGGGGACAGGGGGCCGTTCTTC
size: .; J: TRBJ2-1; V: TRBV3-1/TRBV3-2; length: 15; D: TRBD2; CDR3: CASSLGTSGGNEQFF; DNA: TGTGCCAGCAGCCTTGGGACTAGCGGGGGCAATGAGCAGTTCTTC
size: .; J: TRBJ1-1; V: TRBV4-3; length: 13; D: TRBD1; CDR3: CASSRSTGSEAFF; DNA: TGCGCCAGCAGCCGATCGACAGGGTCTGAAGCTTTCTTT
size: .; J: TRBJ1-2; V: TRBV6-2/TRBV6-3; length: 14; D: TRBD1; CDR3: CASSPLRTGNGYTF; DNA: TGTGCCAGCAGCCCACTGCGGACAGGGAATGGCTACACCTTC
size: .; J: TRBJ1-5; V: TRBV7-2; length: 14; D: TRBD1; CDR3: CASSIETGPQPQHF; DNA: TGTGCCAGCAGCATAGAGACAGGGCCCCAGCCCCAGCATTTT
size: .; J: TRBJ2-7; V: TRBV24-1; length: 15; D: TRBD1; CDR3: CATSDGKTGTYEQYF; DNA: TGTGCCACCAGTGATGGAAAGACAGGGACCTACGAGCAGTACTTC
size: .; J: TRBJ2-3; V: TRBV7-2; length: 15; D: .; CDR3: CASSLVPGLADTQYF; DNA: TGTGCCAGCAGCTTAGTTCCAGGGCTCGCAGATACGCAGTATTTT
size: few; J: TRBJ2-7; V: TRBV18; length: 17; D: TRBD1; CDR3: CASSPLGTGGPSYEQYF; DNA: TGTGCCAGCTCACCCTTAGGGACAGGGGGGCCATCCTACGAGCAGTACTTC
size: .; J: TRBJ2-1; V: TRBV5-1; length: 16; D: TRBD2; CDR3: CASSLGSSGSYNEQFF; DNA: TGCGCCAGCAGCTTGGGGTCTAGCGGTTCCTACAATGAGCAGTTCTTC
size: .; J: TRBJ2-2; V: TRBV7-2; length: 14; D: .; CDR3: CASSPRQVAGELFF; DNA: TGTGCCAGCAGCCCCCGACAGGTAGCCGGGGAGCTGTTTTTT